This entry concerns a single TCR beta chain. The sample holds one count of this clone. What this receptor recognizes is not known. No much larger clone exists at a distance of one base, and base qualities are not known. The data belong to a study of somatic mutations in cytotoxic T cells in rheumatoid arthritis (dated by TCRdb to the late 2010s). Some background on the complete study: A FACSAria II or Sony SH800 was used to flow-sort some V beta antibody-stained T-cell populations at nearly 100% purity, and TCRB sequencing was also done on sorted V beta1+ cells. To characterize clonality, the study used TCRB deep sequencing while asking whether somatic mutations are carried by expanded CD8+ T-cell clones in newly diagnosed, untreated rheumatoid arthritis. A total of some 63 rheumatoid arthritis patients and 15 to 25 healthy controls underwent TCRB deep sequencing. The median ages of the patient and control groups were essentially identical.

Broad study findings and their caveats: In about an eighth of the 65 patients the largest CD8+ clone exceeded 20% of CD8+ cells, and several identical CD8+ TCRB sequences were shared between blood and synovial fluid. The antigen targets of the expanded CD8+ clones were unknown, and absence from virus-specific databases did not rule out viral specificity. Healthy controls showed no age-related increase in CD8+ clonality, whereas patients did (Spearman r ≈ 0.49). No adjustment for multiple comparisons was made for the slight TRBV07 underrepresentation in patients. CD8+ T-cell clonality did not differ significantly between rheumatoid arthritis patients and age-matched healthy controls.

Sequencing of TCRB CDR3 was done on genomic DNA with the immunoSEQ assay. As for the authors' bioinformatics: The analyses included only productive TCRB rearrangements. Clonality was calculated as a Shannon entropy-based productive clonality index, and a clone was defined by a unique TCRB CDR3 sequence. The template counts of each clone relative to the total templates per sample were used to calculate repertoire overlap between two samples. V-gene usage measured by flow cytometry correlated with TCRB sequencing V-gene usage, with a Spearman r of 0.6 to 0.75. TCRdb stores this immuneACCESS table with in-frame sequences only. Part of the clones is absent; in the studies checked, under half of the shortfall reflects unresolved V genes, and no reason is known for the rest. The DNA gave D and trimming, while V, J and clone size come from that table. In this sample the table shows about 20,000 clones, just over 85% of which occur a single time. Of the sample, approximately 20% falls within the top ten clones.

The approximately 20 healthy controls were blood donors whose buffy coats were used; they had a median age of around 56 years (range roughly 21-75), and under 60% were female. Positive magnetic bead selection on an AutoMACS was used to isolate CD4+ and CD8+ cells, with flow cytometry used to check purity. Peripheral blood mononuclear cells were isolated by Ficoll-Paque PLUS density gradient separation. DNA was extracted from CD4-enriched, CD8-enriched or PBMC samples with Nucleospin Tissue or Tissue XS kits and quantified with a Qubit 2.0 fluorometer. From cysteine to phenylalanine, the CDR3 is 15 amino acids long. The only DNA kept is the CDR3, 45 bases in frame from the first base. V drops 0 bases and J drops 5 bases, leaving 13 bases in between. From the germline V gene, CDR1 is MGHRA and CDR2 is YSYEKL.

The sequence was obtained from a woman between 45 and 60 years old in good health. The rearranged segments are TRBV4-1 and TRBJ1-1; TRBD1 is perhaps the D gene, given 5 matching bases. The sequencing input was CD8+ T cells sorted from blood. The CDR3 in this case is CASSQDYRGFTEAFF. The nucleotide sequence is given as TGCGCCAGCAGCCAAGATTATCGGGGCTTTACTGAAGCTTTCTTT.